Listed below are T cell receptor beta chains from one sample, sequenced in a study of blood T cells in healthy people across ages. TCRdb analysed the 5' RACE reads with MiXCR anew, one entry per CDR3 protein. The sample lists approximately 760,000 distinct CDR3 sequences, around a quarter occurring once. The sample also formed part of further work on T cells of mothers and their children.

Sequencing was carried out using blood. These receptors all come from a boy aged 5-17 years in good health. Each CDR3 is given with its conserved first and last residue. A D gene is named only where the DNA matches it firmly. The size entry is marked missing in some rows and otherwise reads once, few, many or a size class.

>TRBD2|few|TRBJ2-2|TRBV7-9
TGCCTTCCGGGACTAGCGGGAGAAGATACCGGGGAGCTGTTTTTT
CLPGLAGEDTGELFF
>-|-|TRBJ1-1|TRBV29-1
TGCAGCGTTGAAGATTTAACACCTCAGGCAACTTTT
CSVEDLTPQATF
>TRBD1|-|TRBJ2-1|TRBV11-3
TGTGCCAGCAGCTTAGGCGGGACAGGGATCTACAATGAGCAGTTCTTC
CASSLGGTGIYNEQFF
>TRBD2|few|TRBJ2-7|TRBV7-2
TGTGCCAGCAGCAGACTAGCGGGAGTACTCGAGCAGTACTTC
CASSRLAGVLEQYF
>-|-|TRBJ2-4|TRBV4-2
TGTGCCAGCAGCCAAGCGCCAAAAAACATTCAGTACTTC
CASSQAPKNIQYF
>-|-|TRBJ1-2|TRBV12-3/TRBV12-4
TGTGCCAGCAGTTTACGACTCGACTCCCATGGCTACACCTTC
CASSLRLDSHGYTF
>TRBD1|-|TRBJ2-3|TRBV20-1
TGCAGTGCCTACAGGGGCCCAAGCACAGATACGCAGTATTTT
CSAYRGPSTDTQYF
>-|many|TRBJ2-1|TRBV7-9
TGTGCCAGCAGCTTAGGGGCATCTGAGCAGTTCTTC
CASSLGASEQFF
>-|few|TRBJ1-3|TRBV7-2
TGTGCCAGCAGCTTAGGCAGGTTAATATCTGGAAACACCATATATTTT
CASSLGRLISGNTIYF
>-|-|TRBJ2-7|TRBV7-2
TGTGCCAGCAGCGTCAGGGGCGAGCAGTACTTC
CASSVRGEQYF
>-|-|TRBJ2-2|TRBV12-3/TRBV12-4
TGTGCCAGCAGTTTGCTCCTCATGGTTCCCGGCGGGGAGCTGTTTTTT
CASSLLLMVPGGELFF
>-|-|TRBJ2-7|TRBV29-1
TGCAGCGTTGTAGTCGGGGACCTCTACGAGCAGTACTTC
CSVVVGDLYEQYF
>TRBD2|-|TRBJ2-7|TRBV7-9
TGTGCCAGCAGCTCGCCCGGGGGAGGGCACTACGAGCAGTACTTC
CASSSPGGGHYEQYF
>TRBD1|few|TRBJ2-7|TRBV20-1
TGCAGTGCCGGGACAGGGGGCAACGAGCAGTACTTC
CSAGTGGNEQYF
>-|once|TRBJ2-7|TRBV7-2
TGTGCCAGCAGCGACAGACTAGTGAGCTCCTACGAGCAGTACTTC
CASSDRLVSSYEQYF
>TRBD1|-|TRBJ1-5|TRBV12-3/TRBV12-4
TGTGCCAGCAGTTTCGCACAGGGGAGTAGGCCTCAGCATTTT
CASSFAQGSRPQHF
>-|-|TRBJ1-5|TRBV3-1
TGTGCCAGCAGCCAAAGTATAAATCAGCCCCAGCATTTT
CASSQSINQPQHF
>-|-|TRBJ2-1|TRBV12-3/TRBV12-4
TGTGCCAGCAGTTTGACGCCGGGACGCCACAATGGGCAGTTCTTC
CASSLTPGRHNGQFF
>TRBD2|-|TRBJ2-1|TRBV12-5
TGTGCCAGTGGTTTGCCTAGCGGCCGCTCCTACAATGAGCAGTTCTTC
CASGLPSGRSYNEQFF
>TRBD2|few|TRBJ2-1|TRBV2
TGTGCCAGCAGGGCTAGCGGGAGCCGCTACAATGAGCAGTTCTTC
CASRASGSRYNEQFF
>-|-|TRBJ2-5|TRBV7-8
TGTGCCAGCAGCTTAGCGCTCGGGAAGACCCAGTACTTC
CASSLALGKTQYF
>TRBD2|-|TRBJ2-5|TRBV7-9
TGTGCCAGCAGCTTAGCGATGACTAGCGGGAGTGGTGAGACCCAGTACTTC
CASSLAMTSGSGETQYF
>-|-|TRBJ1-5|TRBV29-1
TGCAGCGTTGGCTCCGGGACACGCAATCAGCCCCAGCATTTT
CSVGSGTRNQPQHF
>TRBD2|-|TRBJ2-3|TRBV7-9
TGTGCCAGCAGCCGGACTAGCGGGCAATCAGATACGCAGTATTTT
CASSRTSGQSDTQYF
>-|-|TRBJ1-1|TRBV14
TGTGCCAGCAGCCCCCGGGACATACCACGAACGGCGGCTTTCTTT
CASSPRDIPRTAAFF
>-|few|TRBJ2-7|TRBV29-1
TGCAGCGTTGATGGGGGGACCGGCGAGCAGTACTTC
CSVDGGTGEQYF
>TRBD1|-|TRBJ1-2|TRBV11-1
TGTGCCAGCAGCTTGACGACAGGGCCCAGTGGCTACACCTTC
CASSLTTGPSGYTF
>-|-|TRBJ2-5|TRBV7-9
TGTGCCAGCAGCGAGGCCGGCCCGACTGTGGAGACCCAGTACTTC
CASSEAGPTVETQYF
>-|few|TRBJ2-7|TRBV7-9
TGTGCCAGCAGCTTGGGAACAGAATACTCCTACGAGCAGTACTTC
CASSLGTEYSYEQYF
>TRBD1|few|TRBJ2-2|TRBV20-1
TGCAGTGCTAGAGATTGGGACAGAACCACCGGGGAGCTGTTTTTT
CSARDWDRTTGELFF
>TRBD2|few|TRBJ2-1|TRBV6-5
TGTGCCAGCAGTCGACTAGCGGGAGTAGGCAATGGGCAGTTCTTC
CASSRLAGVGNGQFF
>-|-|TRBJ1-4|TRBV4-1
TGCGCCAGCAGGGCTATAGGGTCTGGTAATGAAAAACTGTTTTTT
CASRAIGSGNEKLFF
>TRBD1|few|TRBJ2-1|TRBV7-9
TGTGCCAGCAGACTAACAGGGGTTGGTGAGAATGAGCAGTTCTTC
CASRLTGVGENEQFF
>-|few|TRBJ2-5|TRBV10-3
TGTGCCATCAGTGAAGGCAGGGATCAAGAGACCCAGTACTTC
CAISEGRDQETQYF
>-|-|TRBJ2-1|TRBV21-1
TGTGCCAGCAGCAAATGTCTCCGGTGGAGCGGGAGAAACAATGAGCAGTTCTTC
CASSKCLRWSGRNNEQFF
>-|-|TRBJ2-7|TRBV20-1
TGCAGTGCTGGAAGTTCCATCGGAGGCTCCTACGAGCAGTACTTC
CSAGSSIGGSYEQYF
>-|-|TRBJ1-1|TRBV20-1
TGCAGTGCTAGAGATTGGACAGCGAACACTGAAGCTTTCTTT
CSARDWTANTEAFF
>TRBD1|-|TRBJ1-1|TRBV29-1
TGCAGCGCCGATACTACAGGGGTTGACGCTTTCTTT
CSADTTGVDAFF
>-|once|TRBJ2-3|TRBV20-1
TGCAGTGCGACGGGGGACCCAGATACGCAGTATTTT
CSATGDPDTQYF
>-|few|TRBJ2-7|TRBV7-9
TGTGCCAGCAGTTTGGACCAACCCGAAACCTACTACGAGCAGTACTTC
CASSLDQPETYYEQYF
>-|few|TRBJ2-5|TRBV11-3
TGTGCCAGCAGCTTAAGGAGGCCACAAGAGACCCAGTACTTC
CASSLRRPQETQYF
>-|few|TRBJ1-1|TRBV6-1
TGTGCCAGCAGTGAAGGGGAGTTGGGACCCGGAGCTGAAGCTTTCTTT
CASSEGELGPGAEAFF
>TRBD2|-|TRBJ2-1|TRBV28
TGTGCCAGCAGTCAGTTTAGGGCGGGAGCCCCTACTGAGCAGTTCTTC
CASSQFRAGAPTEQFF
>-|many|TRBJ2-2|TRBV7-9
TGTGCCAGCAGCCCCGCAGGCACCGGGGAGCTGTTTTTT
CASSPAGTGELFF
>-|few|TRBJ2-5|TRBV7-2
TGTGCCAGCAGCTTAGATTCCAGCCTCCAAGAGACCCAGTACTTC
CASSLDSSLQETQYF
>-|few|TRBJ1-4|TRBV27
TGTGCCAGCAGTGGGTTTACGGGGGTAGGCGAAAAACTGTTTTTT
CASSGFTGVGEKLFF
>-|few|TRBJ1-1|TRBV7-9
TGTGCCAGCCGCTTAATAAGTGAAGCTTTCTTT
CASRLISEAFF
>-|-|TRBJ1-1|TRBV3-1
TGTGCCAGCAGCGTTGTGGGCACTGAAGCTTTCTTT
CASSVVGTEAFF
>-|many|TRBJ2-5|TRBV29-1
TGCAGCGTTGAAGAAGACCACCACGCCGAGCAAGAGACCCAGTACTTC
CSVEEDHHAEQETQYF
>-|few|TRBJ2-7|TRBV7-9
TGTGCCAGCAGCCTGAGTAGGAGCGGCCAAACCTACGAGCAGTACTTC
CASSLSRSGQTYEQYF
>-|-|TRBJ2-1|TRBV15
TGTGCCACCAGCACGGCAGGGCCTTACAATGAGCAGTTCTTC
CATSTAGPYNEQFF
>TRBD1|few|TRBJ1-4|TRBV5-1
TGCGCCAGCAGCAGGGACTTGGGACAGGGCGAGGAAAAACTGTTTTTT
CASSRDLGQGEEKLFF
>-|few|TRBJ1-6|TRBV27
TGTGCCAGCAGCCGGAAGAGGAATTCACCCCTCCACTTT
CASSRKRNSPLHF